The present entry profiles one T cell receptor beta chain with its context. This sample was taken from a study of blood T cell repertoires in COVID-19. Authors' processing steps: The assay estimated nucleated cells by amplifying reference gene primers. Only in-frame clones appear in the TCRdb table, and some are missing; sequencing was by immunoSEQ multiplex PCR. The D gene and trimming were derived from the DNA, and the V and J assignments and clone size from that table. The sample yields 75,000 to 85,000 clones, over 80% seen once. The germline V gene encodes CDR1 MDHEN and CDR2 SYDVKM. Trimming shortened V by 3 bases and J by 0 bases, and 8 bases separated the two germline ends. This CDR3 has 15 residues.

This TCR was recovered from a man over 45 with active COVID-19. This chain uses TRBV28 with TRBJ1-4; the D is unclear. Input material: peripheral blood. The CDR3 DNA reads as TGTGCCAGCAGTTTTGGCAGGACAACTAATGAAAAACTGTTTTTT. The encoded protein is CASSFGRTTNEKLFF.